This T cell receptor beta chain was captured in a study of shared clonotypes between healthy human individuals. Germline CDR1 reads LNHDA; CDR2 reads SQIVND (reference sequence). V shed 7 bases and J shed 0 bases, with 12 bases lying between them. This CDR3 is 14 amino acids long. This clone was observed a few times. Sequencing was performed with immunoSEQ multiplex PCR; in TCRdb, only in-frame clones are kept and a portion is missing. The table lists 170,000 or so clones, approximately 70% of them singletons. The source material was memory CD4+ T cells sorted from blood. Subset described: CD45RA-negative fraction. The clonotype was recovered from a young man in good health. This rearrangement joins TRBV19 to TRBJ2-5; tentative D call: TRBD2 (7 bases). The DNA for the CDR3 is TGTGCCAGTAATGAGGGGGGGTACCAAGAGACCCAGTACTTC. Its protein product is CASNEGGYQETQYF.